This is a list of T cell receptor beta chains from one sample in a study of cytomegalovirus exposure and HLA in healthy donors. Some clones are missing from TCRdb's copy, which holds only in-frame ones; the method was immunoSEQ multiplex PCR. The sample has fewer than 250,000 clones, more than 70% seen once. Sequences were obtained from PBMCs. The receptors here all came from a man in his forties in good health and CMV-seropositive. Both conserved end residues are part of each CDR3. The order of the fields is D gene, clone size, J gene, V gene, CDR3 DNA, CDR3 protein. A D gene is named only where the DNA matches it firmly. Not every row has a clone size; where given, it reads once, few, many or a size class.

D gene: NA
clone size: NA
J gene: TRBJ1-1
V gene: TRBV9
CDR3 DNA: TGTGCCAGCAGGAGGGTCCAGTCTGAAGCTTTCTTT
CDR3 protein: CASRRVQSEAFF

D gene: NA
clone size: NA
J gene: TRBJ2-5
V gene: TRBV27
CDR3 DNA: TGTGCCAGCAGTTTATCGCGCCAATCACAAGAGACCCAGTACTTC
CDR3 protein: CASSLSRQSQETQYF

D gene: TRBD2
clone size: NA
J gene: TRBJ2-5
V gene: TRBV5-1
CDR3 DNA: TGCGCCAGCAGCTTGGTTGCGGGAGGAGAAGAGACCCAGTACTTC
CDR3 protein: CASSLVAGGEETQYF

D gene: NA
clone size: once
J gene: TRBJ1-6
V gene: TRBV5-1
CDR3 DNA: TGCGCCAGCAGCTTGGTTCCGCGGAACCTCTATAATTCACCCCTCCACTTT
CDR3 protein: CASSLVPRNLYNSPLHF

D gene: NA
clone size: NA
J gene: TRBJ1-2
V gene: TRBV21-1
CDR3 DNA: TGTGCCAGCAGCAGGCGACCGGGAATCTCCCTCGTCTACACCTTC
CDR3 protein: CASSRRPGISLVYTF

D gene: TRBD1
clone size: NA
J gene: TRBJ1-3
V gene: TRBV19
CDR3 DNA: TGTGCCAGTAGCCAAGCCGGGACAGGGCTTGGAAACACCATATATTTT
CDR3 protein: CASSQAGTGLGNTIYF

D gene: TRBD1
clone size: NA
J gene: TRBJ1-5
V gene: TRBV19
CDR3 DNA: TGTGCCAGTAGTATAGGGGTGGGACAGGGGTTACAGCCCCAGCATTTT
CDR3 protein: CASSIGVGQGLQPQHF

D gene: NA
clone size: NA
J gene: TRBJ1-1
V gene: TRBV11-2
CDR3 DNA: TGTGCCAGCAGCTTAGGCAGGGGCACTGAAGCTTTCTTT
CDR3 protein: CASSLGRGTEAFF

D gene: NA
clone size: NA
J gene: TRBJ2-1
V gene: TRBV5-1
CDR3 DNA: TGCGCCAGCAGCTTGGATCTAGCGAGCTCCTCTAGCTCCTACAATGAGCAGTTCTTC
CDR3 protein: CASSLDLASSSSSYNEQFF

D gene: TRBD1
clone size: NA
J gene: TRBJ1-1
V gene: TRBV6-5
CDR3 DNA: TGTGCCAGCAGTTACCCCAGCCGACAGGGACACACTGAAGCTTTCTTT
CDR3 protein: CASSYPSRQGHTEAFF

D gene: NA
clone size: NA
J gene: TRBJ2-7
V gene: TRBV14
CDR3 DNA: TGTGCCAGCAGCCAAGATTTAGACTACGAGCAGTACTTC
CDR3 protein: CASSQDLDYEQYF

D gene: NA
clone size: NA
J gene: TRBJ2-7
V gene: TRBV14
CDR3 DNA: TGTGCCAGCAGCCAAGTCCTCTCCTACCTCCCTTACGAGCAGTACTTC
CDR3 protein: CASSQVLSYLPYEQYF

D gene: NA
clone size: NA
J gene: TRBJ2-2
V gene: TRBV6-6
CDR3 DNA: TGTGCCAGCAGTTACCCGGGGGAGCTGTTTTTT
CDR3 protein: CASSYPGELFF

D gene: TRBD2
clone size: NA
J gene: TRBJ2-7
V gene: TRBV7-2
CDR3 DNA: TGTGCCAGCAGCGTCGCTAGCGGGAAAGGCGCCTACGAGCAGTACTTC
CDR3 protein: CASSVASGKGAYEQYF

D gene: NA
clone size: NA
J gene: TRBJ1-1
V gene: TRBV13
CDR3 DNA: TGTGCCAGCAGCTTAGGCACCAACAGCTACACTGAAGCTTTCTTT
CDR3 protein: CASSLGTNSYTEAFF

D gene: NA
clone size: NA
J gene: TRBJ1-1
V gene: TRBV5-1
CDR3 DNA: TGCGCCAGCAGCTTGGTCGGGAATTGGGACACTGAAGCTTTCTTT
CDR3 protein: CASSLVGNWDTEAFF

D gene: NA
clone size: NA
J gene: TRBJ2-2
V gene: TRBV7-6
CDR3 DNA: TGTGCCAGCAGCTTAGCGACCGAGGCACTTTCCGGGGAGCTGTTTTTT
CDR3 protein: CASSLATEALSGELFF

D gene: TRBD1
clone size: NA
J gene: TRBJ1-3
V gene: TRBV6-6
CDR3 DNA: TGTGCCAGCAGTGGGACAGCCAACTCTGGAAACACCATATATTTT
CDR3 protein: CASSGTANSGNTIYF

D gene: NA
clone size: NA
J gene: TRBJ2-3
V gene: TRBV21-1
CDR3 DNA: TGTGCCAGCAGCAAAAAGCACGGGACAGGGACGGGATGTACCTCAGATACGCAGTATTTT
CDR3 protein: CASSKKHGTGTGCTSDTQYF

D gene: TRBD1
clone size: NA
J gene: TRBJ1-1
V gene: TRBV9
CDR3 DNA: TGTGCCAGCAGCGGGACAGGGGCGAACACTGAAGCTTTCTTT
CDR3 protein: CASSGTGANTEAFF

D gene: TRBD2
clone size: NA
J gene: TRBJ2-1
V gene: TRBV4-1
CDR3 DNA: TGCGCCAGCAGCCAAGTTCTAGCGGAGCCCTACAATGAGCAGTTCTTC
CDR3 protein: CASSQVLAEPYNEQFF

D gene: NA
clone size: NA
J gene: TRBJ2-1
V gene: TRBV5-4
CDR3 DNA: TGTGCCAGCAGCTTCGGCGGTACTTACAATGAGCAGTTCTTC
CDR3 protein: CASSFGGTYNEQFF

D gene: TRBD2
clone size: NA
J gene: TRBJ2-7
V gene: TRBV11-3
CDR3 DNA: TGTGCCAGCAGCGACCGGACTAGCGGGACCTACGAGCAGTACTTC
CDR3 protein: CASSDRTSGTYEQYF

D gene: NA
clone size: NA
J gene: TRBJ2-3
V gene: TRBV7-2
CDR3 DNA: TGTGCCAGCAGCTTACTCGGAGGCACAGATACGCAGTATTTT
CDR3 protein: CASSLLGGTDTQYF

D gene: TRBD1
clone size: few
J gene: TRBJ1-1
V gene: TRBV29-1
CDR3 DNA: TGCAGCGCACCGGGACAGGTGAACACTGAAGCTTTCTTT
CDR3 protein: CSAPGQVNTEAFF

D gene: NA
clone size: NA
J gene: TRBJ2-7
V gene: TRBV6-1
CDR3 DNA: TGTGCCAGCAGTTCCGGGACTCTGCACTCCTACGAGCAGTACTTC
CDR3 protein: CASSSGTLHSYEQYF

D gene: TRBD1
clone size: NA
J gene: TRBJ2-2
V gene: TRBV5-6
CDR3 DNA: TGTGCCAGCAGCTTCCGGGACAGGGTGGCCGGGGAGCTGTTTTTT
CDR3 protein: CASSFRDRVAGELFF

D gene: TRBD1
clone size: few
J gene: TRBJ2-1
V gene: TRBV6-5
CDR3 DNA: TGTGCCAGCAGTAAGCCGGGACAGGGGGTCCATGAGCAGTTCTTC
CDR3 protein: CASSKPGQGVHEQFF

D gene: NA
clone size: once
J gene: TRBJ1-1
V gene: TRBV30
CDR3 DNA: TGTGCCTGGAATTGGAAGCAGGTGAACACTGAAGCTTTCTTT
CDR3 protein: CAWNWKQVNTEAFF

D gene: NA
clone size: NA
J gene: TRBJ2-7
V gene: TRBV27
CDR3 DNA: TGTGCCAGCAAGTTCTCGTTGGGCTACGACGAGCAGTACTTC
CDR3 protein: CASKFSLGYDEQYF

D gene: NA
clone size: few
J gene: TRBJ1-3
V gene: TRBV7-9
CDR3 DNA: TGTGCCAGCAGCTTAGCCGCGGGAGCTGGAAACACCATATATTTT
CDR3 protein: CASSLAAGAGNTIYF

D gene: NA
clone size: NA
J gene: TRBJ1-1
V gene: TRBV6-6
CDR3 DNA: TGTGCCAGCAGTTCTACAGGGTTGGTGAACACTGAAGCTTTCTTT
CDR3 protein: CASSSTGLVNTEAFF

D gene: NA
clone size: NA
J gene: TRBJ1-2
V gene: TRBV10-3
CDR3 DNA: TGTGCCATCAGTGAACGGAGGGATGCTAACTATGGCTACACCTTC
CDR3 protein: CAISERRDANYGYTF

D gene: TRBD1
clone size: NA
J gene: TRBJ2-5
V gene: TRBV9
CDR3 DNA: TGTGCCAGCAGCGGCGGACAGGGGGAGACCCAGTACTTC
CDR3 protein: CASSGGQGETQYF

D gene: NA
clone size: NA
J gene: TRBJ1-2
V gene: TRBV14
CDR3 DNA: TGTGCCAGCAGCCAAGCGGGTGGCTACACCTTC
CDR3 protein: CASSQAGGYTF

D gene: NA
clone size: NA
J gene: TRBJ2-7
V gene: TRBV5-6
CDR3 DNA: TGTGCCAGCAGCCTCGGCGACAGGCCCCACGAGCAGTACTTC
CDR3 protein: CASSLGDRPHEQYF

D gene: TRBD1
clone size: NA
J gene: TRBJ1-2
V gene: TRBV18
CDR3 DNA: TGTGCCAGCTCACCTCCGGGACAGGGGGATGGCTATGGCTACACCTTC
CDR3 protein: CASSPPGQGDGYGYTF

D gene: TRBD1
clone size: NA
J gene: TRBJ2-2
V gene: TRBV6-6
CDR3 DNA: TGTGCCAGCACCCTCCGGGACAGAACCACCGGGGAGCTGTTTTTT
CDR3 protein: CASTLRDRTTGELFF

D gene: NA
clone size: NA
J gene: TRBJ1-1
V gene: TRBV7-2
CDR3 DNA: TGTGCCAGCAGCCCTCAAGGGGGGGACTATGAAGCTTTCTTT
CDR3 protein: CASSPQGGDYEAFF

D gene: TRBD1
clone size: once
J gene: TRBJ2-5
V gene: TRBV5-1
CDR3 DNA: TGCGCCAGCAAGGTCTCAGGGGGCCAGGAGACCCAGTACTTC
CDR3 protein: CASKVSGGQETQYF

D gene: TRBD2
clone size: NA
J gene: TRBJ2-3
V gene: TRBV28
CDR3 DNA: TGTGCCAGCAGCGCGGGAGTTACAGATACGCAGTATTTT
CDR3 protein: CASSAGVTDTQYF

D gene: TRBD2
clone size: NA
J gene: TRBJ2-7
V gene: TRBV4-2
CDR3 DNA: TGTGCCAGCAGCCAAGAGTCTAGCGGTGGTCGGTTGGAGCAGTACTTC
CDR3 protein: CASSQESSGGRLEQYF

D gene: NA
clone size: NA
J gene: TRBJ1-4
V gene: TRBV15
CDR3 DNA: TGTGCCACCAGCAGAGTAAATGAAAAACTGTTTTTT
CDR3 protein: CATSRVNEKLFF

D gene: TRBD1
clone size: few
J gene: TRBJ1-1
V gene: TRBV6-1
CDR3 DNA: TGTGCCAGCAGGGCTTCAGGGGGCGAAGCTTTCTTT
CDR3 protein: CASRASGGEAFF

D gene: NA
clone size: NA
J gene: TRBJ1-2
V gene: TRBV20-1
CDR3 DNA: TGCAGTGCTACTGGCCTCTATGGCTACACCTTC
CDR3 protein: CSATGLYGYTF